One sample yielded the 14 T cell receptor beta chains listed below, sequenced in a study of OX40 agonist ivuxolimab in advanced cancers. The method behind the library was the immunoSEQ multiplex PCR assay. TCRdb took this table from immuneACCESS and kept in-frame rearrangements with V and J called. Such tables lack part of the clones; where checked against another copy, unresolved V genes explain under half of the gap, and the rest is unexplained. This sample comprises 65,000 to 95,000 clones, 70% to 90% of them detected only once. The ten largest account for approximately 0.71% of the sample. Sequenced material: CD4+ or CD8+ T cells sorted from blood, taken in a trial of the OX40 agonist ivuxolimab. These receptors were obtained from an adult with an advanced solid tumor such as melanoma, head and neck, liver or kidney cancer.

This sequence joins TRBV7-8 and TRBJ1-1, with D unresolved. The CDR3 runs 13 residues. Deletions cut 2 bases from V and 8 bases from J, with 12 bases between. Germline values: CDR1 SGHVS, CDR2 FQNEAQ. This CDR3 is CASSLQFQTEAFF. The CDR3 nucleotides read TGTGCCAGCAGCTTACAGTTTCAGACAGAAGCTTTCTTT.

The chain couples TRBV5-1 to TRBJ2-7; D is perhaps TRBD1 or TRBD2 (5 bases each). The germline V gene encodes CDR1 SGHRS and CDR2 YFSETQ. The V gene lost 5 bases and the J gene lost 5 bases, with 26 bases spanning the gap. The CDR3 is made up of 17 amino acids. CDR3 sequence: CASRVGGSWGRGDEQYF. CDR3 sequence (DNA): TGCGCCAGCAGAGTTGGAGGTTCTTGGGGTAGAGGGGACGAGCAGTACTTC.

The gene calls are TRBV6-5 and TRBJ2-5; 8 nucleotides align to TRBD1. Germline assignment: CDR1 MNHEY and CDR2 SVGAGI. The V segment lost 6 bases and the J segment 5 bases; nucleotides outside the gene matches: 8. The CDR3 has 14 amino acids. The CDR3 spells CASRRGQVGETQYF. Here the CDR3 DNA reads TGTGCCAGCAGACGGGGACAGGTGGGGGAGACCCAGTACTTC.

This rearrangement joins TRBV4-2 to TRBJ1-3, with D possibly matching TRBD1 (6 bases). The CDR3 consists of 16 residues. The V end was cut by 0 bases, the J end by 1 base, with 10 bases between. Germline lookup yields CDR1 LGHNA and CDR2 YNFKEQ. For the CDR3, the DNA is TGTGCCAGCAGCCAAGAAGACAGGACATCTGGAAACACCATATATTTT. Translation: CASSQEDRTSGNTIYF.

The CDR3 is CASRIYQGQGTSPLHF. The CDR3 nucleotides read TGTGCCAGCAGAATTTACCAGGGACAGGGGACCTCACCCCTCCACTTT. This chain joins TRBV27 and TRBJ1-6; 10 nucleotides align to TRBD1. In germline, CDR1 is MNHEY, CDR2 SMNVEV (reference sequence). CDR3 length: 16 amino acids. J lost 10 bases, V lost 6 bases, and 12 bases had no gene match.

For the CDR3, the DNA is TGTGCCAGCAGTACCGGACAAAACAATCAGCCCCAGCATTTT. Its protein product is CASSTGQNNQPQHF. V is TRBV5-8 and J is TRBJ1-5; TRBD1 might be the D (5 bases). V lost 5 bases and J lost 3, with 12 bases in between. Germline CDR1 and CDR2: SGHTS and YDEGEE. CDR3 length: 14 residues.

The chain joins TRBV9 to TRBJ2-7; 10 positions agree with TRBD2. V lost 2 bases and J lost 6; bases outside the gene matches: 5. The CDR3 runs 14 residues. In germline, CDR1 is SGDLS, CDR2 YYNGEE. The CDR3 spells CASSVSGRAREQYF. The CDR3 DNA follows: TGTGCCAGCAGCGTGAGCGGGAGGGCACGCGAGCAGTACTTC.

The J gene is TRBJ1-4, the V gene TRBV27; weak D call: TRBD1 (5 bases). There are 16 residues in the CDR3. Trimming removed 4 bases at V and 4 bases at J, with 16 bases between. CDR1 and CDR2 (germline): MNHEY, SMNVEV (reference sequence). The CDR3 sequence: CASSSSPGRSNEKLFF. The CDR3 coding sequence is TGTGCCAGCAGTTCATCCCCGGGACGGAGTAATGAAAAACTGTTTTTT.

The gene calls are TRBV7-2 and TRBJ2-3, with 13 positions matching TRBD2. Trimming removed 5 bases from V and 4 bases from J; junction bases left unmatched: 3. CDR1 SGHTA and CDR2 FQGNSA come from the germline V gene. This CDR3 comprises 15 residues. The CDR3 protein is CASSVGLAGADTQYF. DNA of the CDR3: TGTGCCAGCAGCGTAGGACTAGCGGGGGCAGATACGCAGTATTTT.

This clone was counted a few times. This rearrangement joins TRBV7-2 to TRBJ1-1, with 7 bases fitting TRBD1. The CDR3 sequence is 14 residues long. The V segment lost 6 bases and the J segment 1 base; nucleotides outside the gene matches: 5. CDR1 is SGHTA, CDR2 FQGNSA, per germline. The CDR3: CASRKNRGNTEAFF. The CDR3 coding sequence is TGTGCCAGCAGAAAGAACAGGGGGAACACTGAAGCTTTCTTT.

The chain is built from TRBV5-1 and TRBJ2-3, with TRBD2 matching over 9 bases. Germline CDR1 reads SGHRS; CDR2 reads YFSETQ. The CDR3 consists of 15 residues. With 2 bases clipped from V and 0 bases from J, the junction kept 1 base outside the gene matches. The CDR3 here is CASSLAGGSTDTQYF. In DNA, the CDR3 is TGCGCCAGCAGCTTAGCGGGAGGTAGCACAGATACGCAGTATTTT.

J is TRBJ2-2 and V is TRBV11-3, with D possibly TRBD2 on 5 matching bases. Deletions cut 5 bases from V and 3 bases from J, with 10 bases between. Germline CDR1 SGHNT, CDR2 YENEEA. This CDR3 spans 14 amino acids. In DNA, the CDR3 is TGTGCCAGCAGCGGATCGGACTACACCGGGGAGCTGTTTTTT. Residues: CASSGSDYTGELFF.

V gene TRBV28 combines with J gene TRBJ2-1; 10 bases are a match to TRBD2. Germline loops: CDR1 MDHEN, CDR2 SYDVKM. This CDR3 has 15 residues. V trimming: 3 bases; J trimming: 6 bases; junction bases outside the gene matches: 5. The CDR3 DNA is TGTGCCAGCAGTTTTCGGGCTAGCGGGAGCAATGAGCAGTTCTTC. This translates into CASSFRASGSNEQFF.

The genes are TRBV7-8 and TRBJ2-1, with D perhaps TRBD1 (6 bases). CDR1 is SGHVS, CDR2 FQNEAQ, per germline. Trimming removed 2 bases at V and 5 bases at J, with 10 bases between. The CDR3 runs to 14 residues. CDR3 residues: CASSLRQADNEQFF. The CDR3 DNA reads as TGTGCCAGCAGCTTACGACAGGCCGACAATGAGCAGTTCTTC.